Following are 19 T cell receptor beta chains from one sample sequenced in a study of radiation and T cells in renal cell carcinoma. Time point denoted: blood 2 weeks post-SBRT. Specified treatment: 15 Gy SBRT to primary tumor, nephrectomy 4 weeks later. Profiled with immunoSEQ multiplex PCR; TCRdb holds only in-frame clones, not every one. The sample holds approximately 120,000 clones; over 75% are singletons and the top ten take 5.8%. This specimen was blood, taken from a patient whose treatment included radiotherapy and nephrectomy. The receptor set was obtained from a man aged 50-59 years with renal cell carcinoma.

This clone has just a few counts. Other DNA sequences in the same sample also yield this CDR3. V gene TRBV7-2 combines with J gene TRBJ2-1; D uncertain. Trimming shortened V by 2 bases and J by 0 bases, and 11 bases separated the two germline ends. CDR1 SGHTA and CDR2 FQGNSA come from the germline V gene. The CDR3 consists of 16 residues. The DNA for the CDR3 is TGTGCCAGCAGCTTAAATGGTGGTAGCTCCTACAATGAGCAGTTCTTC. Its translation: CASSLNGGSSYNEQFF.

This clone is a singleton in its sample. The rearrangement uses TRBV28 and TRBJ2-7; TRBD1 or TRBD2 may be the D gene (6 bases each). Trimming pared 3 bases from V and 8 bases from J, leaving 11 bases between. The length of the CDR3 is 12 residues. Germline V gene data show CDR1 as MDHEN and CDR2 as SYDVKM. The CDR3 nucleotides are TGTGCCAGCAGTTTGGTTGGGGGGCAGCAGTACTTC. It specifies CASSLVGGQQYF.

The chain links TRBV6-1 to TRBJ1-3; the D is unclear. The CDR3 length is 15 residues. The ends were cut back, 1 base at V and 0 bases at J, with 7 bases in the middle. Germline CDR1 and CDR2: MNHNS and SASEGT. The CDR3 coding sequence is TGTGCCAGCAGTGAAGGGGTATTCTCTGGAAACACCATATATTTT. Residues: CASSEGVFSGNTIYF.

Concerning this clone: The sample carries other DNA sequences with the same CDR3. DNA for the CDR3: TGTGCCAGTAGTATAGGACTAGCGGGAGTTGGAGAGCAGTACTTC. Amino acids: CASSIGLAGVGEQYF. The chain links TRBV19 to TRBJ2-7; 12 nucleotides match TRBD2. This CDR3 has 15 amino acids. Germline assignment: CDR1 LNHDA and CDR2 SQIVND (reference sequence). V shed 1 base, J shed 7 bases, and the junction held 5 bases outside the gene matches.

V usage is TRBV27 and J usage is TRBJ1-1, with D possibly TRBD1 on 5 matching bases. Germline-derived CDR1 and CDR2 are MNHEY and SMNVEV (reference sequence). This CDR3 has 13 amino acids. V lost 7 bases and J 2 bases, leaving 11 bases between the germline ends. The CDR3, as DNA: TGTGCCAGCAAGAGAGGGGACAACACTGAAGCTTTCTTT. The encoded protein is CASKRGDNTEAFF.

The chain links TRBV4-1 to TRBJ2-7, with a possible D match to TRBD1 (6 bases). The CDR3 contains 14 residues. The germline V gene has CDR1 MGHRA and CDR2 YSYEKL. V lost 4 bases, J lost 2 bases, and 12 bases lay in between. In nucleotides, the CDR3 is TGCGCCAGCAGCCCGGACAGTAAGGCCTACGAGCAGTACTTC. This sequence encodes CASSPDSKAYEQYF.

The rearrangement links TRBV11-1 to TRBJ1-5; 7 positions agree with TRBD1. This CDR3 comprises 18 residues. Per the germline V gene, CDR1 is SGHAT and CDR2 is FQDESV (reference sequence). Germline trimming cut 5 bases from V and 3 bases from J; bases unmatched to any gene: 16. In DNA, the CDR3 is TGTGCCAGCAGCCCACGGGCCAGGGGGGAGGGTTACAATCAGCCCCAGCATTTT. Amino acids: CASSPRARGEGYNQPQHF.

This clone has just one count. The rearrangement uses TRBV14 and TRBJ2-5; D remains ambiguous. V lost 1 base and J lost 4, with 7 bases in between. The CDR3 has 13 residues. In germline, CDR1 is SGHDN, CDR2 FVKESK. In DNA, the CDR3 is TGTGCCAGCAGCCAAGGGTATTTAGAGACCCAGTACTTC. This gives the protein CASSQGYLETQYF.

The rearrangement links TRBV10-3 to TRBJ2-3, with 8 bases lining up with TRBD2. V gave up 11 bases and J gave up 2 bases; unmatched junction bases: 6. CDR1 and CDR2 from the germline V gene are ENHRY and SYGVKD. This CDR3 spans 13 amino acids. In DNA, the CDR3 is TGTGCCGCCGGGGGGGGCTTCACAGATACGCAGTATTTT. This sequence encodes CAAGGGFTDTQYF.

V is TRBV7-9 and J is TRBJ1-3; unclear D gene. This CDR3 has 16 amino acids. V lost 3 bases and J lost 2, with 14 bases in between. Germline CDR1 is SEHNR and CDR2 is FQNEAQ (reference sequence). The chain's CDR3 is CASSFRAEVTGNTIYF. The DNA of the CDR3 is TGTGCCAGCAGCTTCCGAGCAGAAGTAACTGGAAACACCATATATTTT.

CDR3 sequence reads: CASSAGQGHGYTF. The DNA for the CDR3 is TGCGCCAGCAGCGCGGGACAGGGTCATGGCTACACCTTC. The chain recombines TRBV5-1 with TRBJ1-2; TRBD1 agrees at 9 bases. This CDR3 contains 13 residues. V gave up 4 bases and J gave up 6 bases; unmatched junction bases: 4. Germline V gene lookup returns CDR1 SGHRS and CDR2 YFSETQ.

The V call is TRBV9, the J call TRBJ1-2; TRBD1 might be the D (5 bases). From germline, CDR1 is SGDLS and CDR2 YYNGEE. CDR3 length equals 14 residues. V was shortened by 0 bases and J by 2 bases, with 8 bases between the two germline ends. The chain's CDR3 is CASSVAPGNYGYTF. In DNA, the CDR3 is TGTGCCAGCAGCGTAGCTCCAGGGAACTATGGCTACACCTTC.

The chain has TRBV5-1 and TRBJ1-2; 12 bases align to TRBD1. The CDR3 contains 15 residues. V shed 1 base, J shed 6 bases, and the junction held 4 bases outside the gene matches. Germline assignment: CDR1 SGHRS and CDR2 YFSETQ. This CDR3 is CASSLSGQGADGYTF. CDR3 in DNA: TGCGCCAGCAGCTTGTCGGGACAGGGGGCGGATGGCTACACCTTC.

The V call is TRBV2, the J call TRBJ2-2; 8 bases line up with TRBD1. Losses at the gene ends were 8 bases for V and 6 bases for J; bases not matched to a gene: 8. The CDR3 is 14 residues long. The germline V gene has CDR1 SNHLY and CDR2 FYNNEI. The CDR3 loop reads CASEQGDEAGELFF. Written as DNA, the CDR3 is TGTGCCAGCGAACAGGGGGATGAGGCCGGGGAGCTGTTTTTT. The variable domain in full, with the rest retrieved from reference TRBV2 and TRBJ2-2, is EPEVTQTPSHQVTQMGQEVILRCVPISNHLYFYWYRQILGQKVEFLVSFYNNEISEKSEIFDDQFSVERPDGSNFTLKIRSTKLEDSAMYFCASEQGDEAGELFFGEGSRLTVL.

This rearrangement joins TRBV5-4 to TRBJ2-3; 11 bases map to TRBD2. The CDR3 runs 19 residues. V shed 2 bases and J 3 bases; nucleotides not matched to a gene: 14. CDR1 and CDR2 (germline): SGHNT, YYREEE (reference sequence). The CDR3 protein is CASSFRASGGPSSTDTQYF. In DNA, the CDR3 is TGTGCCAGCAGCTTCAGGGCTAGCGGGGGGCCGAGTTCAACAGATACGCAGTATTTT.

The V gene is TRBV18, the J gene TRBJ2-1; D is possibly TRBD2 (5 bases). Germline CDR1 is KGHSH and CDR2 is LQKENI. The CDR3 has 15 residues. Trimming took off 0 bases at V and 9 bases at J, with 15 bases between the two ends. The CDR3 sequence is CASSPPGPGMGEQFF. The CDR3 nucleotides read TGTGCCAGCTCACCACCCGGTCCGGGGATGGGTGAGCAGTTCTTC.

The chain is built from TRBV29-1 and TRBJ1-1, with 11 nucleotides matching TRBD1. The CDR3 is 12 amino acids. Germline assignment: CDR1 SQVTM and CDR2 ANQGSEA. CDR3 in amino acids: CRAGTGGTEAFF. For the CDR3, the DNA is TGCAGAGCCGGGACAGGGGGCACTGAAGCTTTCTTT. Filled out from reference TRBV29-1 and TRBJ1-1, the complete variable domain reads SAVISQKPSRDICQRGTSLTIQCQVDSQVTMMFWYRQQPGQSLTLIATANQGSEATYESGFVIDKFPISRPNLTFSTLTVSNMSPEDSSIYLCRAGTGGTEAFFGQGTRLTVV.

V is TRBV5-1 and J is TRBJ2-7; D possibly corresponds to TRBD2 (5 bases). Germline lookup yields CDR1 SGHRS and CDR2 YFSETQ. Trimming shortened V by 4 bases and J by 4 bases, and 6 bases separated the two germline ends. This CDR3 has 11 amino acids. The CDR3 spells CASSPGYEQYF. CDR3 sequence (DNA): TGCGCCAGCAGCCCGGGGTACGAGCAGTACTTC.

The chain uses TRBV6-5 and TRBJ2-3; the D is unclear. The CDR3 runs to 13 residues. V lost 4 bases and J lost 6, with 11 bases in between. Germline CDR1 and CDR2: MNHEY and SVGAGI. The CDR3 protein is CASSSQGRDTQYF. The CDR3 DNA reads TGTGCCAGCAGTTCACAAGGGCGGGATACGCAGTATTTT.